This passage covers 13 T cell receptor beta chains from one sample sequenced in a study of blood T cell repertoires in COVID-19. Data came from immunoSEQ multiplex PCR; TCRdb stores just in-frame clones and leaves some out. The sample carries about 170,000 clones, approximately 79% recorded once. Source material: PBMCs or T cells enriched from blood (not recorded which). The receptors derive from a woman in her 70s in a cohort exposed to, infected with or recovered from COVID-19 (not recorded which).

The rearrangement links TRBV6-2 or TRBV6-3 to TRBJ1-6; perhaps TRBD1 as D (6 bases). This CDR3 has 15 residues. V was shortened by 2 bases and J by 9 bases, with 14 bases between the two germline ends. The V gene's germline CDR1 is MNHEY and CDR2 SVGEGT. The CDR3 sequence: CASSYTTGQFSPLHF. In DNA form, the CDR3 reads TGTGCCAGCAGTTACACCACCGGACAGTTTTCACCCCTCCACTTT.

The chain combines TRBV3-1 (or the pseudogene TRBV3-2) with TRBJ2-6; the D is unclear. The V end was cut by 5 bases, the J end by 0 bases, with 14 bases between. Germline V gene sequence: CDR1 LGHDT, CDR2 YNNKEL (reference sequence). The CDR3 totals 17 residues. This CDR3 reads CASSYVWANSGANVLTF. The CDR3 DNA reads TGTGCCAGCAGCTACGTCTGGGCGAACTCTGGGGCCAACGTCCTGACTTTC.

This chain uses TRBV28 with TRBJ2-3; D possibly corresponds to TRBD2 (6 bases). The CDR3 has 13 amino acids. Germline V gene data show CDR1 as MDHEN and CDR2 as SYDVKM. Trimming took 8 bases from V and 2 from J, leaving 11 bases between them. The CDR3 protein is CASRRDSTDTQYF. In DNA form, the CDR3 reads TGTGCCAGCCGCCGGGACTCCACAGATACGCAGTATTTT.

This sequence joins TRBV2 and TRBJ1-1, with D unresolved. The germline V and J ends were trimmed by 6 bases and 1 base, with 9 bases remaining between them. The CDR3 sequence is 13 residues long. Germline loops: CDR1 SNHLY, CDR2 FYNNEI. CDR3 sequence (DNA): TGTGCCAGCAGAACTGACAAGAACACTGAAGCTTTCTTT. Protein: CASRTDKNTEAFF.

This clone was recorded only once. The chain is built from TRBV5-1 and TRBJ2-7; D might be TRBD2 (5 bases). The CDR3 is 17 amino acids. V lost 0 bases and J 2 bases, leaving 18 bases between the germline ends. Germline V gene data show CDR1 as SGHRS and CDR2 as YFSETQ. The CDR3 loop reads CASSLGAGLLKTYEQYF. The CDR3 nucleotides are TGCGCCAGCAGCTTGGGGGCCGGACTTCTAAAGACCTACGAGCAGTACTTC.

The V gene is TRBV24-1, the J gene TRBJ2-3, with a weak D call TRBD1 (6 bases). Deletions cut 3 bases from V and 1 base from J, with 7 bases between. The germline V gene encodes CDR1 KGHDR and CDR2 SFDVKD. CDR3 size: 14 residues. In DNA form, the CDR3 reads TGTGCCACCAGTGATCCAGGGGGCACAGATACGCAGTATTTT. It is translated as CATSDPGGTDTQYF.

V usage is TRBV27 and J usage is TRBJ1-2; D unclear. Germline loops: CDR1 MNHEY, CDR2 SMNVEV (reference sequence). The CDR3 is made up of 15 amino acids. V gave up 4 bases and J gave up 5 bases, with 17 bases separating them. The CDR3 DNA reads TGTGCCAGCAGTTACCGAGCCCACCATAGTTATGGCTACACCTTC. Translation gives CASSYRAHHSYGYTF.

The chain recombines TRBV10-1 with TRBJ2-1, with 7 bases fitting TRBD1. With V trimmed by 4 bases and J by 3 bases, 3 bases remained unmatched. Germline CDR1 WNHNN, CDR2 SYGVQD (reference sequence). This CDR3 spans 14 amino acids. The CDR3 DNA reads as TGCGCCAGCAGTGGATCAGGGGGCTACAATGAGCAGTTCTTC. Translating it yields CASSGSGGYNEQFF.

This clone was observed a handful of times. The same CDR3 arises from other DNA sequences in this sample as well. The chain links TRBV2 to TRBJ1-1; D perhaps matches TRBD1 (5 bases). Germline V gene lookup returns CDR1 SNHLY and CDR2 FYNNEI. CDR3 size: 14 residues. Trimming shortened V by 4 bases and J by 0 bases, and 9 bases separated the two germline ends. The CDR3 DNA reads TGTGCCAGCAGTGTCCAGGGTATGAACACTGAAGCTTTCTTT. Translation: CASSVQGMNTEAFF. Full variable domain (rest looked up from reference TRBV2 and TRBJ1-1): EPEVTQTPSHQVTQMGQEVILRCVPISNHLYFYWYRQILGQKVEFLVSFYNNEISEKSEIFDDQFSVERPDGSNFTLKIRSTKLEDSAMYFCASSVQGMNTEAFFGQGTRLTVV.

The V and J genes are TRBV4-2 and TRBJ2-7; 9 bases agree with TRBD2. V trimming: 4 bases; J trimming: 2 bases; junction bases outside the gene matches: 18. The CDR3 totals 19 residues. Germline CDR1 and CDR2: LGHNA and YNFKEQ. Written as DNA, the CDR3 is TGTGCCAGCAGCCCAACGAATAGCGGGAGCAGCCTGGGCGCCTACGAGCAGTACTTC. Translated, it gives CASSPTNSGSSLGAYEQYF.

The rearrangement joins TRBV20-1 to TRBJ1-1; D not resolved. The CDR3 is 14 amino acids. The germline V gene encodes CDR1 DFQATT and CDR2 SNEGSKA (reference sequence). V was pared by 3 bases and J by 4 bases, with 15 bases between. The CDR3 is CSASGGHRGTEAFF. CDR3 in DNA: TGCAGTGCTAGTGGAGGGCATCGGGGCACTGAAGCTTTCTTT.

This chain links TRBV5-1 with TRBJ1-2; a possible D gene is TRBD1 (5 bases). V dropped 3 bases and J dropped 4 bases, with 13 bases sitting between them. The CDR3 is 14 amino acids. Germline CDR1 reads SGHRS; CDR2 reads YFSETQ. The DNA for the CDR3 is TGCGCCAGCAGCTACTCGGGAGGGGCCTATGGCTACACCTTC. Its translation is CASSYSGGAYGYTF.

The V and J genes are TRBV27 and TRBJ2-7, with no clear D. Germline V CDR1 and CDR2: MNHEY, SMNVEV (reference sequence). V lost 10 bases to trimming and J lost 2 bases, with 24 bases between them. The CDR3 length is 16 residues. The DNA of the CDR3 is TGTGCCACGTCGATACAGAAAATACTTTTAACCTACGAGCAGTACTTC. As protein: CATSIQKILLTYEQYF.